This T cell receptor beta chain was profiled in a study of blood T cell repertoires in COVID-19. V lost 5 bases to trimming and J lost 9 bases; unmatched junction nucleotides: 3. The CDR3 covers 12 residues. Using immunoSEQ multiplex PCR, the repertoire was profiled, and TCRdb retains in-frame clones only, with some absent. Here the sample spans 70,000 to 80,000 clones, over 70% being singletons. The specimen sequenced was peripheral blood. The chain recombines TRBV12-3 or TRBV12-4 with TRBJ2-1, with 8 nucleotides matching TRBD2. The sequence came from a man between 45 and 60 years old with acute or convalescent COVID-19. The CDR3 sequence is CASSPGGAEQFF. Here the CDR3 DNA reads TGTGCCAGCAGTCCGGGGGGGGCTGAGCAGTTCTTC.